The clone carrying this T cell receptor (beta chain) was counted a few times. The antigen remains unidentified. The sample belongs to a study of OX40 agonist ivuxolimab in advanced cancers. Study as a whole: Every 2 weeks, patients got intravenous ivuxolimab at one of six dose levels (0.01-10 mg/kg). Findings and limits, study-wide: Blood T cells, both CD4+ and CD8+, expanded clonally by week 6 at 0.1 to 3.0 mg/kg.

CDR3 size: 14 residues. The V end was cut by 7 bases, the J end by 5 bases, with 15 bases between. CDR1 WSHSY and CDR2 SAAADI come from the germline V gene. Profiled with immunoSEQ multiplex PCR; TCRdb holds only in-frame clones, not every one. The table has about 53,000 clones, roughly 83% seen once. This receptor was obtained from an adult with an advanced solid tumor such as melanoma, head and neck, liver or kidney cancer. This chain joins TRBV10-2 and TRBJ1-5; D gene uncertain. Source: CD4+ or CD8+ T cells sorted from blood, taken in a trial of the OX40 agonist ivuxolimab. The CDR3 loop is CASTRPGRYQPQHF. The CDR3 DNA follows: TGCGCCAGCACCCGTCCGGGCAGGTATCAGCCCCAGCATTTT.